These T cell receptor beta chains were read from a single sample in a study of cytomegalovirus exposure and HLA in healthy donors. Repertoires were generated with immunoSEQ multiplex PCR, while TCRdb's copy carries only in-frame clones and drops some. Of 85,000 to 100,000 clones in the sample, roughly 83% are singletons; the top ten hold approximately 3.3%. The sequencing input was PBMCs. All receptors come from a male donor in good health and CMV-seropositive. CDR3s include the opening cysteine and the closing phenylalanine or tryptophan. The order of the fields is CDR3 protein, CDR3 DNA, D gene, clone size, J gene, V gene. A D gene is named only where the DNA matches it firmly. Where a row states a size, it is once, few, many or the class of an expanded clone; other rows omit it.

CDR3: CASKRTGTYEQYF
DNA: TGCGCCAGCAAAAGGACAGGAACCTACGAGCAGTACTTC
D: TRBD1
size: NA
J: TRBJ2-7
V: TRBV10-2

CDR3: CASSLESGISTYEQYF
DNA: TGTGCCAGCAGCTTAGAATCGGGGATATCTACCTACGAGCAGTACTTC
D: NA
size: NA
J: TRBJ2-7
V: TRBV7-2

CDR3: CASSLGVLGTDTQYF
DNA: TGTGCCAGCAGCTTGGGCGTCCTCGGTACAGATACGCAGTATTTT
D: NA
size: once
J: TRBJ2-3
V: TRBV5-8

CDR3: CASSPTSPAGELFF
DNA: TGTGCCAGCAGCCCGACTAGTCCCGCCGGGGAGCTGTTTTTT
D: NA
size: NA
J: TRBJ2-2
V: TRBV7-3

CDR3: CASSPDRAAMNTEAFF
DNA: TGTGCCAGCAGCCCAGACAGGGCCGCCATGAACACTGAAGCTTTCTTT
D: TRBD1
size: NA
J: TRBJ1-1
V: TRBV11-3

CDR3: CASSLSMTGLYEQYF
DNA: TGCGCCAGCAGCTTATCCATGACAGGCCTTTACGAGCAGTACTTC
D: NA
size: NA
J: TRBJ2-7
V: TRBV5-1

CDR3: CASSPDRGRFTEQFF
DNA: TGTGCCAGCAGCCCGGACAGGGGGCGATTCACTGAGCAGTTCTTC
D: TRBD1
size: NA
J: TRBJ2-1
V: TRBV5-6

CDR3: CAWSLEGRSYEQYF
DNA: TGTGCCTGGAGTTTGGAGGGGCGTTCCTACGAGCAGTACTTC
D: NA
size: NA
J: TRBJ2-7
V: TRBV30

CDR3: CASSQETGWEEQYF
DNA: TGTGCCAGCAGCCAAGAAACAGGGTGGGAGGAGCAGTACTTC
D: NA
size: few
J: TRBJ2-7
V: TRBV14

CDR3: CASSVGVNSNQPQHF
DNA: TGTGCCAGCAGCGTGGGAGTTAATAGCAATCAGCCCCAGCATTTT
D: NA
size: NA
J: TRBJ1-5
V: TRBV9

CDR3: CASSSAPGQTSSYNSPLHF
DNA: TGTGCCAGCAGCTCCGCCCCCGGACAGACGAGCTCCTATAATTCACCCCTCCACTTT
D: NA
size: NA
J: TRBJ1-6
V: TRBV7-8

CDR3: CASSDRAGGDEQYF
DNA: TGTGCCAGCAGTGATAGGGCAGGGGGCGACGAGCAGTACTTC
D: TRBD1
size: few
J: TRBJ2-7
V: TRBV6-1

CDR3: CASSLAGGAEAFF
DNA: TGCGCCAGCAGCTTGGCGGGAGGGGCTGAAGCTTTCTTT
D: NA
size: NA
J: TRBJ1-1
V: TRBV5-1

CDR3: CASSDSRANYGYTF
DNA: TGTGCCAGCAGTGACTCCAGGGCTAACTATGGCTACACCTTC
D: NA
size: NA
J: TRBJ1-2
V: TRBV6-4

CDR3: CAWRRDTQYF
DNA: TGTGCCTGGAGGAGGGATACGCAGTATTTT
D: NA
size: NA
J: TRBJ2-3
V: TRBV30

CDR3: CASSPWTTYNEQFF
DNA: TGTGCCAGCAGCCCCTGGACTACCTACAATGAGCAGTTCTTC
D: NA
size: NA
J: TRBJ2-1
V: TRBV7-9

CDR3: CASSPGQGTNTEAFF
DNA: TGCGCCAGCAGCCCCGGACAGGGAACGAACACTGAAGCTTTCTTT
D: TRBD1
size: NA
J: TRBJ1-1
V: TRBV10-1

CDR3: CASTSTPTGPQHF
DNA: TGTGCCAGTACCTCGACTCCCACCGGACCCCAGCATTTT
D: NA
size: NA
J: TRBJ1-5
V: TRBV19

CDR3: CASSQGAKGYSYGYTF
DNA: TGTGCCAGCAGCCAAGGGGCCAAGGGGTACAGCTATGGCTACACCTTC
D: NA
size: NA
J: TRBJ1-2
V: TRBV4-2

CDR3: CASSQTGTEAFF
DNA: TGTGCCAGCAGCCAGACAGGGACTGAAGCTTTCTTT
D: TRBD1
size: NA
J: TRBJ1-1
V: TRBV7-9

CDR3: CASSQELRSGGRDNEQFF
DNA: TGCGCCAGCAGCCAAGAATTGAGAAGCGGGGGTAGGGACAATGAGCAGTTCTTC
D: TRBD2
size: NA
J: TRBJ2-1
V: TRBV4-1

CDR3: CASSLLGGLVVIRTGELFF
DNA: TGTGCCAGCAGCTTATTGGGGGGTCTTGTCGTGATTCGCACCGGGGAGCTGTTTTTT
D: NA
size: NA
J: TRBJ2-2
V: TRBV7-8

CDR3: CASSQGGVEADTQYF
DNA: TGTGCCAGCAGCCAAGGAGGAGTAGAAGCAGATACGCAGTATTTT
D: NA
size: few
J: TRBJ2-3
V: TRBV4-2

CDR3: CASSLGGRPEAFF
DNA: TGTGCCAGCAGCTTGGGGGGGCGGCCTGAAGCTTTCTTT
D: NA
size: NA
J: TRBJ1-1
V: TRBV7-9

CDR3: CASTRDRGKNTGELFF
DNA: TGTGCCAGCACCCGAGACAGGGGGAAGAACACCGGGGAGCTGTTTTTT
D: TRBD1
size: few
J: TRBJ2-2
V: TRBV5-6

CDR3: CASSLVVGGPEAFF
DNA: TGTGCCAGCAGTTTAGTAGTAGGGGGCCCTGAAGCTTTCTTT
D: TRBD1
size: NA
J: TRBJ1-1
V: TRBV27

CDR3: CASSFRQGAQPQHF
DNA: TGTGCCAGCAGTTTTAGACAGGGCGCTCAGCCCCAGCATTTT
D: TRBD1
size: NA
J: TRBJ1-5
V: TRBV6-5

CDR3: CASSIQGLSNQPQHF
DNA: TGTGCCAGTAGTATCCAGGGACTTAGCAATCAGCCCCAGCATTTT
D: NA
size: NA
J: TRBJ1-5
V: TRBV19

CDR3: CAWILGQGAFKGYTF
DNA: TGTGCCTGGATCCTAGGGCAGGGGGCATTTAAAGGCTACACCTTC
D: TRBD1
size: NA
J: TRBJ1-2
V: TRBV30

CDR3: CSVSGGSYNEQFF
DNA: TGCAGCGTTAGCGGGGGGTCCTACAATGAGCAGTTCTTC
D: TRBD2
size: NA
J: TRBJ2-1
V: TRBV29-1

CDR3: CASSLSQGSYEQYF
DNA: TGTGCCAGCAGCTTAAGTCAGGGTTCCTACGAGCAGTACTTC
D: NA
size: NA
J: TRBJ2-7
V: TRBV7-2

CDR3: CASSITLNDRGLHGYTF
DNA: TGTGCCAGCAGCATCACTTTGAATGACAGGGGCCTCCATGGCTACACCTTC
D: TRBD1
size: few
J: TRBJ1-2
V: TRBV7-8

CDR3: CASSPQGDYGYTF
DNA: TGTGCCAGCTCACCACAGGGGGACTATGGCTACACCTTC
D: NA
size: NA
J: TRBJ1-2
V: TRBV18

CDR3: CARTGTWNTEAFF
DNA: TGTGCCCGAACAGGGACCTGGAACACTGAAGCTTTCTTT
D: NA
size: NA
J: TRBJ1-1
V: TRBV30

CDR3: CASSLDPTQGYYGYTF
DNA: TGTGCCAGCAGCTTGGATCCGACCCAGGGTTACTATGGCTACACCTTC
D: NA
size: NA
J: TRBJ1-2
V: TRBV5-4

CDR3: CASSRGSSYNSPLHF
DNA: TGTGCCAGCAGCCGAGGGAGCTCCTATAATTCACCCCTCCACTTT
D: NA
size: NA
J: TRBJ1-6
V: TRBV6-5

CDR3: CATSRDLNYEQYF
DNA: TGTGCCACCAGCAGAGATTTAAACTACGAGCAGTACTTC
D: NA
size: once
J: TRBJ2-7
V: TRBV15

CDR3: CAWSAAGGVDGEAFF
DNA: TGTGCCTGGAGTGCTGCGGGAGGGGTGGACGGTGAAGCTTTCTTT
D: NA
size: NA
J: TRBJ1-1
V: TRBV30

CDR3: CACQGADNNQPQHF
DNA: TGTGCCTGCCAAGGGGCAGACAACAATCAGCCCCAGCATTTT
D: NA
size: NA
J: TRBJ1-5
V: TRBV30

CDR3: CASSVSTGKTEAFF
DNA: TGTGCCAGCAGCGTAAGTACGGGGAAAACTGAAGCTTTCTTT
D: NA
size: NA
J: TRBJ1-1
V: TRBV9

CDR3: CASSSSPRRLAGYYEQYF
DNA: TGTGCCAGCAGTTCATCCCCAAGAAGACTAGCGGGGTACTACGAGCAGTACTTC
D: TRBD2
size: few
J: TRBJ2-7
V: TRBV28

CDR3: CASSLAQGGHEQYF
DNA: TGCGCCAGCAGCTTGGCCCAGGGAGGCCACGAGCAGTACTTC
D: NA
size: NA
J: TRBJ2-7
V: TRBV5-1

CDR3: CASSWDRGFYGYTF
DNA: TGTGCCAGCAGCTGGGACAGGGGGTTCTATGGCTACACCTTC
D: TRBD1
size: few
J: TRBJ1-2
V: TRBV5-5

CDR3: CAWSRGTVNQPQHF
DNA: TGTGCCTGGAGTCGGGGGACAGTAAATCAGCCCCAGCATTTT
D: TRBD1
size: NA
J: TRBJ1-5
V: TRBV30

CDR3: CAWSRVNTEAFF
DNA: TGTGCCTGGAGTCGTGTGAACACTGAAGCTTTCTTT
D: NA
size: NA
J: TRBJ1-1
V: TRBV30

CDR3: CASSVGQGQETQYF
DNA: TGTGCCAGCAGCGTGGGACAGGGCCAAGAGACCCAGTACTTC
D: TRBD1
size: NA
J: TRBJ2-5
V: TRBV5-4

CDR3: CAIRGQDNQPQHF
DNA: TGTGCCATCAGGGGACAGGACAATCAGCCCCAGCATTTT
D: TRBD1
size: NA
J: TRBJ1-5
V: TRBV10-3

CDR3: CATSGDRGQSSYEQYF
DNA: TGTGCCACCAGCGGGGACAGGGGCCAGAGCTCCTACGAGCAGTACTTC
D: TRBD1
size: NA
J: TRBJ2-7
V: TRBV15

CDR3: CASSSRGHYEQYF
DNA: TGTGCCAGTAGTAGCAGGGGGCACTACGAGCAGTACTTC
D: TRBD1
size: NA
J: TRBJ2-7
V: TRBV19

CDR3: CASSLGNSNEAFF
DNA: TGCGCCAGCAGCTTGGGCAACAGTAATGAAGCTTTCTTT
D: NA
size: NA
J: TRBJ1-1
V: TRBV5-1

CDR3: CASSQSPSGGGTDTQYF
DNA: TGCGCCAGCAGCCAAAGCCCTAGCGGGGGTGGCACAGATACGCAGTATTTT
D: TRBD2
size: NA
J: TRBJ2-3
V: TRBV4-3

CDR3: CASSLRQGNQPQHF
DNA: TGTGCCAGCTCTCTTCGACAGGGAAATCAGCCCCAGCATTTT
D: TRBD1
size: once
J: TRBJ1-5
V: TRBV18

CDR3: CAYDRQFNEKLFF
DNA: TGTGCCTACGACAGGCAATTTAATGAAAAACTGTTTTTT
D: NA
size: NA
J: TRBJ1-4
V: TRBV30